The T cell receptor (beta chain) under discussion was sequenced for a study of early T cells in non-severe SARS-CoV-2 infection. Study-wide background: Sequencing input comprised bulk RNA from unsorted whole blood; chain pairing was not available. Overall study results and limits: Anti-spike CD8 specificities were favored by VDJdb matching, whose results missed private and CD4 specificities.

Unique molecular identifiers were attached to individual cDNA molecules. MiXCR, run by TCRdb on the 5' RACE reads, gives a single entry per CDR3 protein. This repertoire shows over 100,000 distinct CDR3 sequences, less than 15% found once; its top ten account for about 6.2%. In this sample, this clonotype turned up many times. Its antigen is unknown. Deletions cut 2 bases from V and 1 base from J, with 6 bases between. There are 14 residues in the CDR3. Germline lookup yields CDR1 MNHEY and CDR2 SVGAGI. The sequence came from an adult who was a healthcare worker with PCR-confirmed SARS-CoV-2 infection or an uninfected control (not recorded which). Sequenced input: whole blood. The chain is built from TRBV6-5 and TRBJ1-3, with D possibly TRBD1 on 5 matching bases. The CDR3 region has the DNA TGTGCCAGCAGTTACGGGGGATCTGGAAACACCATATATTTT. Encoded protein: CASSYGGSGNTIYF.